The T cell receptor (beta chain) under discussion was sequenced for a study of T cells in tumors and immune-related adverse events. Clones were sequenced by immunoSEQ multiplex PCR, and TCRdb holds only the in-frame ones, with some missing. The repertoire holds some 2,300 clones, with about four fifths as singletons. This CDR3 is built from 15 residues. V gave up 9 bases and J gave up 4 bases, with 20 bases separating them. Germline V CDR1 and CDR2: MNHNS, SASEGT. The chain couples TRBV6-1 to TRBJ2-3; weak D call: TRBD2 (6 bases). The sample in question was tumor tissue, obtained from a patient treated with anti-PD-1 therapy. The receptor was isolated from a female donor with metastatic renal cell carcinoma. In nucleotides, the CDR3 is TGTGCCAGTACCAAGACTAGGTCTTGGCCAGATACGCAGTATTTT. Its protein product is CASTKTRSWPDTQYF.